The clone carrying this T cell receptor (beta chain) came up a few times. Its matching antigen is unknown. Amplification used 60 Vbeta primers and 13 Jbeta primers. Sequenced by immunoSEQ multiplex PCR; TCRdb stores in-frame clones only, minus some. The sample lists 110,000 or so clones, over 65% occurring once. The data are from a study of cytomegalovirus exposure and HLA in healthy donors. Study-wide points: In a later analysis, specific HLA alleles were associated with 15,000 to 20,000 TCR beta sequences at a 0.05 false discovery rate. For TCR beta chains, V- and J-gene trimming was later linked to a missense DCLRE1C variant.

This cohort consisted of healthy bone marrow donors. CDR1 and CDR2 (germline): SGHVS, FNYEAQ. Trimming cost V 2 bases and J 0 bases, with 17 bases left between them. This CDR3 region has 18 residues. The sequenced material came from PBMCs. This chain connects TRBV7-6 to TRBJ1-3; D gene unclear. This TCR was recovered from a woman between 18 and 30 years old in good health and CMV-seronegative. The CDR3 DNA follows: TGTGCCAGCAGCTTAAGCGACCCGCGCTCTCCCTCTGGAAACACCATATATTTT. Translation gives CASSLSDPRSPSGNTIYF.